Listed below are T cell receptor beta chains from one sample, sequenced in a study of blood T cell repertoires in COVID-19. Sequenced by immunoSEQ multiplex PCR; TCRdb stores in-frame clones only, minus some. The table lists over 150,000 clones, nearly 90% of them singletons, with roughly a sixth in the top ten. The specimen was peripheral blood. The receptor set was obtained from a man between 50 and 59 years old with COVID-19, enrolled during active disease. The CDR3 runs from the conserved cysteine through the conserved F or W. A D gene is named only where the DNA matches it firmly. Clone size appears in some rows only: once, few, many, or a class for an expanded clone.

length	V	size	J	D	DNA	CDR3
13	TRBV28	NA	TRBJ2-1	TRBD2	TGTGCCAGCAGTACGCGGGGGGGCAATGAGCAGTTCTTC	CASSTRGGNEQFF
13	TRBV27	NA	TRBJ1-5	NA	TGTGCCAGCAGTCCCTATAGCAATCAGCCCCAGCATTTT	CASSPYSNQPQHF
13	TRBV12-3/TRBV12-4	NA	TRBJ1-4	NA	TGTGCCAGCAGCCTCGTACATAATGAAAAACTGTTTTTT	CASSLVHNEKLFF
15	TRBV5-1	once	TRBJ2-7	NA	TGCGCCAGCAGCTTGGAGTTTGGGGGAGGTCGTGAGCAGTACTTC	CASSLEFGGGREQYF
15	TRBV18	few	TRBJ1-5	TRBD1	TGTGCCAGCTCACCACCCGGACAGGGCAACCAGCCCCAGCATTTT	CASSPPGQGNQPQHF
14	TRBV5-1	NA	TRBJ2-5	TRBD1	TGCGCCAGCAGACCCGGACAGGGGGAAGAGACCCAGTACTTC	CASRPGQGEETQYF
13	TRBV28	NA	TRBJ2-7	TRBD1	TGTGCCAGCAGTTTATCGGACAGGGCCGAGCAGTACTTC	CASSLSDRAEQYF
15	TRBV5-6	medium-sized	TRBJ2-1	TRBD1	TGTGCCAGCAGCTTGGGACAGGGCTCTTACAATGAGCAGTTCTTC	CASSLGQGSYNEQFF
16	TRBV7-9	NA	TRBJ1-4	NA	TGTGCCAGCAGTAAGTTACGGGACTCGACTAATGAAAAACTGTTTTTT	CASSKLRDSTNEKLFF
15	TRBV13	NA	TRBJ1-1	NA	TGTGCCAGCACCACCTGGGGGCACGCGGTCACTGAAGCTTTCTTT	CASTTWGHAVTEAFF
14	TRBV7-9	NA	TRBJ1-2	NA	TGTGCCAGCAGCCTCGTTGCGGGGGCCTATGGCTACACCTTC	CASSLVAGAYGYTF
16	TRBV5-8	NA	TRBJ1-3	NA	TGTGCCAGCAGCTTGCTGAAGGCGGCGACCCGAGGCACCATATATTTT	CASSLLKAATRGTIYF
15	TRBV6-2/TRBV6-3	NA	TRBJ1-1	NA	TGTGCCAGCAGTTCCCCGGGAGTTATGAACACTGAAGCTTTCTTT	CASSSPGVMNTEAFF
14	TRBV2	NA	TRBJ2-7	TRBD1	TGTGCCAGCAGACGACAGGGGATGTCCTACGAGCAGTACTTC	CASRRQGMSYEQYF
15	TRBV6-5	NA	TRBJ2-7	TRBD1	TGTGCCAGCAGGTCGACAGGGGAAAGGGGCTACGAGCAGTACTTC	CASRSTGERGYEQYF
14	TRBV30	NA	TRBJ1-5	NA	TGTGCCTGGAGTGGGGAGCAGGGGTACCAGCCCCAGCATTTT	CAWSGEQGYQPQHF
15	TRBV2	NA	TRBJ2-3	NA	TGTGCCAGCAGTGAACAGGGGCAACCCTCAGATACGCAGTATTTT	CASSEQGQPSDTQYF
15	TRBV28	NA	TRBJ2-3	TRBD2	TGTGCCAGCAGTTTCCGCGGGGGTCGCACAGATACGCAGTATTTT	CASSFRGGRTDTQYF
15	TRBV19	NA	TRBJ2-4	TRBD2	TGTGCCACCCGGGGACTAGCGGAAGCCAAAAACATTCAGTACTTC	CATRGLAEAKNIQYF
12	TRBV6-5	once	TRBJ2-2	NA	TGTGCCAGCACCGGAGCGGCCGGGGAGCTGTTTTTT	CASTGAAGELFF
14	TRBV19	NA	TRBJ2-7	TRBD1	TGTGCCAGTAGTATCAGGGGGCACGGCTACGAGCAGTACTTC	CASSIRGHGYEQYF
19	TRBV7-9	NA	TRBJ2-2	TRBD2	TGTGCCAGCAGCCCAGTCTGGGAGGGACTAGCGGGAGCAACCGGGGAGCTGTTTTTT	CASSPVWEGLAGATGELFF
16	TRBV9	NA	TRBJ2-3	TRBD2	TGTGCCAGCAGCCCTCAGACTAGCGGTGCTAGATACGGGCAGTATTTT	CASSPQTSGARYGQYF
16	TRBV3-1/TRBV3-2	few	TRBJ2-3	TRBD2	TGTGCCAGCAGCCGCATACTAGCGGGAGGGCCGGATACGCAGTATTTT	CASSRILAGGPDTQYF
15	TRBV7-2	NA	TRBJ2-5	TRBD2	TGTGCCAGCAGCCTAGGTGGCGGGGGGTCGGAGACCCAGTACTTC	CASSLGGGGSETQYF
14	TRBV7-2	NA	TRBJ1-5	TRBD1	TGTGCCAGCAGCTTCGGACAGGGCAATCAGCCCCAGCATTTT	CASSFGQGNQPQHF
16	TRBV28	NA	TRBJ2-1	TRBD2	TGTGCCAGCAACAACCCGGGACTAGCGGGAGACAATGAGCAGTTCTTC	CASNNPGLAGDNEQFF
15	TRBV27	NA	TRBJ2-2	NA	TGTGCCAGCAGTGCACCGAGACTAGTTCCCGGGGAGCTGTTTTTT	CASSAPRLVPGELFF
15	TRBV7-9	NA	TRBJ2-1	TRBD1	TGTGCCAGCCGCTCATCAGGGGGCTTCTACAATGAGCAGTTCTTC	CASRSSGGFYNEQFF
13	TRBV28	NA	TRBJ2-7	NA	TGTGCCAGCGGGCAGGGATCGGCTCACGAGCAGTACTTC	CASGQGSAHEQYF
16	TRBV5-1	NA	TRBJ1-2	TRBD1	TGCGCCAGCAGCCCGAGGGGACAGGGAACTAACTATGGCTACACCTTC	CASSPRGQGTNYGYTF
12	TRBV30	NA	TRBJ2-1	TRBD1	TGTGCCTGGAGTGTACAAGGGGGCCTCCCGTTCTTC	CAWSVQGGLPFF
17	TRBV3-1/TRBV3-2	once	TRBJ1-2	TRBD1	TGTGCCAGCAGCCAAGACGGAGGGACAGGGTTTCTATATGGCTACACCTTC	CASSQDGGTGFLYGYTF